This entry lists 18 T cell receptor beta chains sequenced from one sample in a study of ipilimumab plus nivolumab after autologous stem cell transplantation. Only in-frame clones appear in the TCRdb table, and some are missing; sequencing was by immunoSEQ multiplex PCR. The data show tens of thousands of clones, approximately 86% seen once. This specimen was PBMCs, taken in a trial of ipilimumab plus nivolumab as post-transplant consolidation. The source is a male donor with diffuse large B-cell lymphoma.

The CDR3 loop reads CASSTGQGSDTQYF. The CDR3 region has the DNA TGTGCCAGCAGCACAGGACAGGGATCAGATACGCAGTATTTT. V and J are TRBV7-9 and TRBJ2-3; 8 bases map to TRBD1. CDR3 size: 14 residues. In germline, CDR1 is SEHNR, CDR2 FQNEAQ (reference sequence). The ends lost 5 bases at V and 4 bases at J; junction bases unmatched: 5.

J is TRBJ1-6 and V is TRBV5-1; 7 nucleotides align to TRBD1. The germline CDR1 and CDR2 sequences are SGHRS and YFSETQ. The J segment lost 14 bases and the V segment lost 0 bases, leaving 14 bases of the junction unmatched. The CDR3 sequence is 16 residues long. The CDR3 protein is CASSLGDREGRETLHF. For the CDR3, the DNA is TGCGCCAGCAGCTTGGGTGACAGGGAGGGTCGAGAAACCCTCCACTTT.

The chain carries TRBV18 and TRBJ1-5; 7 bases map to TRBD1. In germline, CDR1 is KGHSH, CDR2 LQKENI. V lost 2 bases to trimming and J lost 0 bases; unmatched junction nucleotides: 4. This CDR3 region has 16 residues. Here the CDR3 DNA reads TGTGCCAGCTCACCAGGGACAGTCAATAGCAATCAGCCCCAGCATTTT. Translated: CASSPGTVNSNQPQHF.

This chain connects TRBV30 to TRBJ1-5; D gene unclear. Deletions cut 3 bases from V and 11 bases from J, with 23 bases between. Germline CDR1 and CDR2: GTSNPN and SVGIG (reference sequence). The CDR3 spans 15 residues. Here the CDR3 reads CAWRVGYPSCPTQHF. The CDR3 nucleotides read TGTGCCTGGAGAGTTGGGTACCCATCCTGTCCGACCCAGCATTTT. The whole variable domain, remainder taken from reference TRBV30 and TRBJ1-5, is SQTIHQWPATLVQPVGSPLSLECTVEGTSNPNLYWYRQAAGRGLQLLFYSVGIGQISSEVPQNLSASRPQDRQFILSSKKLLLSDSGFYLCAWRVGYPSCPTQHFGDGTRLSIL.

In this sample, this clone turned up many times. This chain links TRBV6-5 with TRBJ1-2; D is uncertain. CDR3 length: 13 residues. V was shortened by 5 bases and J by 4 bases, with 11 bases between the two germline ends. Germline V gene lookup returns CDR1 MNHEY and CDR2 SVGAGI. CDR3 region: CASSRSWGYGYTF. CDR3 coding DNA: TGTGCCAGCAGTCGGTCGTGGGGCTATGGCTACACCTTC.

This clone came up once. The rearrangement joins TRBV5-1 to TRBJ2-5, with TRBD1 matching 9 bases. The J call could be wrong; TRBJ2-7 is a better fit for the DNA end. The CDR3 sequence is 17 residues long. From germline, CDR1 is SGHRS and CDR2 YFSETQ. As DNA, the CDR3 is TGCGCCAGCAGCTTACCGGGACAGGGTTCGGGAGACTACGAGCAGTACTTC. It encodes CASSLPGQGSGDYEQYF.

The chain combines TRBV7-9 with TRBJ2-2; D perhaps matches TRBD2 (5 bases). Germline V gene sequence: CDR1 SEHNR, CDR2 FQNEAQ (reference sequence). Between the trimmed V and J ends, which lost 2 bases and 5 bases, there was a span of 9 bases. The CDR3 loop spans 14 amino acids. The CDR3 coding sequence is TGTGCCAGCAGCTTAACCGGGGATACCGGGGAGCTGTTTTTT. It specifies CASSLTGDTGELFF.

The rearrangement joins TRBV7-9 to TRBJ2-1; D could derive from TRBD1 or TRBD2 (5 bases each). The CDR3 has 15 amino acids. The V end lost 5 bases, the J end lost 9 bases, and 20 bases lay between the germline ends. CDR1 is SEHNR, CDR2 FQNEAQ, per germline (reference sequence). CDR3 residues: CASSLGRRRQGEQFF. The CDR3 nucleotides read TGTGCCAGCAGCCTTGGTCGAAGGAGGCAGGGTGAGCAGTTCTTC.

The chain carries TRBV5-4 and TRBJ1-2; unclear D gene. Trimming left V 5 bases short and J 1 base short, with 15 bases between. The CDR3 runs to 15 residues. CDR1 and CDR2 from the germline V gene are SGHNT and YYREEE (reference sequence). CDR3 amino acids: CASSQTLFGNYGYTF. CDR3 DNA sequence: TGTGCCAGCAGTCAAACATTATTTGGTAACTATGGCTACACCTTC. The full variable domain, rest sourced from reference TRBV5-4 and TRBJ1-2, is ETGVTQSPTHLIKTRGQQVTLRCSSQSGHNTVSWYQQALGQGPQFIFQYYREEENGRGNFPPRFSGLQFPNYSSELNVNALELDDSALYLCASSQTLFGNYGYTFGSGTRLTVV.

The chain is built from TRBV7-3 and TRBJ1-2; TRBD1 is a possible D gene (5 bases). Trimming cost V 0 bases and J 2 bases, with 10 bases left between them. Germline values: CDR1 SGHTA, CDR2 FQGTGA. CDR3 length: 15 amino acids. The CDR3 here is CASSLTGGPNYGYTF. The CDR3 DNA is TGTGCCAGCAGCTTAACGGGGGGTCCGAACTATGGCTACACCTTC.

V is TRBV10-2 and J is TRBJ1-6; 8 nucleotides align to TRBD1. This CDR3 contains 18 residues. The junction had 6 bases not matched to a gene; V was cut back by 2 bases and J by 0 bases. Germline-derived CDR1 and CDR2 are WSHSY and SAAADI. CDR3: CASSEGQGRYSYNSPLHF. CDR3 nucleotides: TGCGCCAGCAGTGAGGGACAGGGTCGGTACTCCTATAATTCACCCCTCCACTTT.

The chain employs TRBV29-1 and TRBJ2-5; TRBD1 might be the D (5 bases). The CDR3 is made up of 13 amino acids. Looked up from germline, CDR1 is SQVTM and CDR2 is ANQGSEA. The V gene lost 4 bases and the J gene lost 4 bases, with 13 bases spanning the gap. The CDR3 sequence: CSVVARVRETQYF. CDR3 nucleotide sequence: TGCAGCGTTGTAGCCAGGGTACGAGAGACCCAGTACTTC.

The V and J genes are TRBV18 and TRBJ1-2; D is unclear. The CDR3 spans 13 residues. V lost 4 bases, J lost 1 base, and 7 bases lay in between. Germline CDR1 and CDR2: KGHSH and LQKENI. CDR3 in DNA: TGTGCCAGCTCACTTGCGGGTAACTATGGCTACACCTTC. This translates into CASSLAGNYGYTF.

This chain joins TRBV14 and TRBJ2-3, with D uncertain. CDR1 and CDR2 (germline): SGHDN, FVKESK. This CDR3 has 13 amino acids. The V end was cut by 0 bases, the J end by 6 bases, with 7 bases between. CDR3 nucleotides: TGTGCCAGCAGCCAAGATCTTCGGGATACGCAGTATTTT. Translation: CASSQDLRDTQYF.

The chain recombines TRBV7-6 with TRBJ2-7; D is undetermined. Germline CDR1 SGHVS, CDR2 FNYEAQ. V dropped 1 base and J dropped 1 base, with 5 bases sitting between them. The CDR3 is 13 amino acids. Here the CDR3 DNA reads TGTGCCAGCAGCTTAGACCCTTCCTACGAGCAGTACTTC. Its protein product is CASSLDPSYEQYF. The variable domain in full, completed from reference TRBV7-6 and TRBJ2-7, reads GAGVSQSPRYKVTKRGQDVALRCDPISGHVSLYWYRQALGQGPEFLTYFNYEAQQDKSGLPNDRFSAERPEGSISTLTIQRTEQRDSAMYRCASSLDPSYEQYFGPGTRLTVT.

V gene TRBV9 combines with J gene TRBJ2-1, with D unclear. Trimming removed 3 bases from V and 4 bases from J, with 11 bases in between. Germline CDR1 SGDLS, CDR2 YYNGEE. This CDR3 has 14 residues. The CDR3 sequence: CASSASWAYNEQFF. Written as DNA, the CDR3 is TGTGCCAGCAGCGCGAGCTGGGCTTACAATGAGCAGTTCTTC.

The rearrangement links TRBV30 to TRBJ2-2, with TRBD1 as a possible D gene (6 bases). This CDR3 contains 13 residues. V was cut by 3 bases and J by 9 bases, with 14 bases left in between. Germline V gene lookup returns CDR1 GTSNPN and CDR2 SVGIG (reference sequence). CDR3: CAWRRGGGWELFF. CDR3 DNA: TGTGCCTGGAGGCGTGGGGGCGGATGGGAGCTGTTTTTT.

In DNA form, the CDR3 reads TGTGCCAGCAGCTTCCTTCCTAGATCCTTAGAAGCTTTCTTT. This gives the protein CASSFLPRSLEAFF. The chain combines TRBV5-5 with TRBJ1-1; D is undetermined. Germline values: CDR1 SGHKS, CDR2 YYEKEE (reference sequence). V was clipped by 2 bases and J by 8 bases, with 16 bases between them. The CDR3 loop spans 14 amino acids.